This TCR beta chain was profiled in a study of T cells in Graves' hyperthyroidism and ophthalmopathy. Exclusion followed for patients with uncontrolled infection, other autoimmune disease, pregnancy or lactation. Study conclusions and caveats: In the analysis, a 13 V-J model separated ophthalmopathy from stable hyperthyroidism.

TCR beta CDR3 regions were amplified from RNA. The HTBI set primed first-round TCR CDR3 RT-PCR. Each CDR3 protein is one row after TCRdb ran MiXCR on the multiplex PCR reads. This sample has under 300,000 distinct CDR3 sequences; less than 30% occur once, and the top ten carry 20% to 30%. This clonotype was observed at least ten times. The antigen is not known. Germline V gene sequence: CDR1 SGHRS, CDR2 YFSETQ. CDR3 size: 14 residues. Losses at the gene ends were 7 bases for V and 3 bases for J; bases not matched to a gene: 9. The sample was blood. The receptor comes from a man aged 35 to 55 with Graves' hyperthyroidism that later progressed to Graves' ophthalmopathy. The chain employs TRBV5-1 and TRBJ1-1, with 7 nucleotides matching TRBD1. The CDR3 region has the DNA TGCGCCAGCGGGAGGACAGGCGTCGACACTGAAGCTTTCTTT. It encodes CASGRTGVDTEAFF. Variable domain in full (rest from reference TRBV5-1 and TRBJ1-1): KAGVTQTPRYLIKTRGQQVTLSCSPISGHRSVSWYQQTPGQGLQFLFEYFSETQRNKGNFPGRFSGRQFSNSRSEMNVSTLELGDSALYLCASGRTGVDTEAFFGQGTRLTVV.